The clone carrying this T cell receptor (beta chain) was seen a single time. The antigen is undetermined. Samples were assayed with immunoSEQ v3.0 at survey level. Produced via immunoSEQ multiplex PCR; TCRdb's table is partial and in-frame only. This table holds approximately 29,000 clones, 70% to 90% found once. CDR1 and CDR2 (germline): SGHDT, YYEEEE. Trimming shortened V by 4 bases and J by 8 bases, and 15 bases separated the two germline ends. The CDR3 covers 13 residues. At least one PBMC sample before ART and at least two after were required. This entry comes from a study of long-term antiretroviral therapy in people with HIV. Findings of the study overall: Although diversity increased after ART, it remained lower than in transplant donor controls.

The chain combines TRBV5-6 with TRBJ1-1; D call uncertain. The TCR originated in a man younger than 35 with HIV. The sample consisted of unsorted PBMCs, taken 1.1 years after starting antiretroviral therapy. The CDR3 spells CASSPWTGYEAFF. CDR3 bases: TGTGCCAGCAGCCCATGGACGGGGTACGAAGCTTTCTTT.